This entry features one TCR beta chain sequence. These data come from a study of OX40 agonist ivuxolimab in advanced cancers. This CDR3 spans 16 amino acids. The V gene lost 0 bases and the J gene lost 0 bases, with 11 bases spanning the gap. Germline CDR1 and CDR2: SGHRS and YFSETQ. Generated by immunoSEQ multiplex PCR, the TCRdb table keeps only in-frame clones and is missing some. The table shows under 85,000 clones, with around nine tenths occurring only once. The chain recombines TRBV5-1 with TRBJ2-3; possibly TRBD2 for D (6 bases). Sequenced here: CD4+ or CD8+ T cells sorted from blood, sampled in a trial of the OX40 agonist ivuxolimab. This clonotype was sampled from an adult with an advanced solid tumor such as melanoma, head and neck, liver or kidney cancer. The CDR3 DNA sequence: TGCGCCAGCAGCTTGGGAACTAGCTCTAGCACAGATACGCAGTATTTT. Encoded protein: CASSLGTSSSTDTQYF.